These 19 T cell receptor beta chains share one sample of origin, sequenced in a study of T cells in Graves' hyperthyroidism and ophthalmopathy. Amplification targeted TCR beta CDR3 regions from RNA transcripts. The HTBI primer set was used in a first-round RT-PCR of the TCR CDR3. Using its own MiXCR run on the multiplex PCR reads, TCRdb lists one record per CDR3 protein. The sample has 700,000 to 850,000 distinct CDR3 sequences; approximately 36% are singletons. Source material: blood. These receptors originate from a woman in her thirties or forties with Graves' hyperthyroidism.

This chain connects TRBV7-9 to TRBJ2-5, with 7 bases lining up with TRBD1. Germline trimming cut 1 base from V and 5 bases from J; bases unmatched to any gene: 10. The CDR3 length is 16 residues. Germline-derived CDR1 and CDR2 are SEHNR and FQNEAQ (reference sequence). Here the CDR3 DNA reads TGTGCCAGCAGCTTAGAATGGGTAGGGGGCGAGGAGACCCAGTACTTC. Translating gives CASSLEWVGGEETQYF.

This clonotype came up many times. V gene TRBV11-2 combines with J gene TRBJ1-4; D is uncertain. The V end was cut by 3 bases, the J end by 7 bases, with 12 bases between. The CDR3 sequence is 14 residues long. Germline-derived CDR1 and CDR2 are SGHAT and FQNNGV. The CDR3 bases are TGTGCCAGCAGCTTCGGAGAGGGAGGTGAAAAACTGTTTTTT. This gives the protein CASSFGEGGEKLFF.

To note about this clonotype: This is likely a read error, given that the CDR3 carries no conserved phenylalanine or tryptophan at its end. The chain combines TRBV10-3 with TRBJ2-7, with 8 positions matching TRBD1. The CDR3 length is 13 residues. Germline CDR1 is ENHRY and CDR2 is SYGVKD. The V gene end was trimmed by 11 bases and the J gene end by 1 base; junction bases not matched to a gene: 7. The CDR3 coding sequence is TGTGCCGTCCGACAGGGGATGTCCTACGAGCAGTACCTC. Its protein is CAVRQGMSYEQYL.

This clonotype was counted ten times or more. V is TRBV7-9 and J is TRBJ2-5; no clear D. The CDR3 runs to 13 residues. From germline, CDR1 is SEHNR and CDR2 FQNEAQ (reference sequence). The V gene lost 5 bases and the J gene lost 4 bases, with 11 bases spanning the gap. CDR3 sequence reads: CASSPGSGETQYF. The CDR3 bases are TGTGCCAGCAGCCCCGGAAGTGGAGAGACCCAGTACTTC.

The rearrangement links TRBV10-3 to TRBJ1-1; D unresolved. V lost 2 bases, J lost 0 bases, and 7 bases lay in between. The CDR3 loop spans 14 amino acids. Per the germline V gene, CDR1 is ENHRY and CDR2 is SYGVKD. The CDR3 loop reads CAISEGSLNTEAFF. Written as DNA, the CDR3 is TGTGCCATCAGTGAGGGCAGTTTGAACACTGAAGCTTTCTTT.

Details on this clonotype: Relative to the germline gene, one junction end is altered; a read error may explain this. The rearrangement joins TRBV2 to TRBJ1-2; 9 bases align to TRBD1. Germline CDR1 SNHLY, CDR2 FYNNEI. The CDR3 runs to 15 residues. CDR3 sequence (DNA): TGTGCCGGCAGAACGAATACAGGGGGCAGCTATGGCTACACCTTC. Encoded protein: CAGRTNTGGSYGYTF.

The sample holds a few counts of this clonotype. The rearrangement links TRBV25-1 to TRBJ1-3; TRBD1 is a possible D gene (5 bases). Germline V gene sequence: CDR1 MGHDK, CDR2 SYGVNS. V was clipped by 5 bases and J by 0 bases, with 17 bases between them. This CDR3 region has 17 residues. The DNA for the CDR3 is TGTGCCAGCAGTTACGCCCCAGGCAGGGTCTCTGGAAACACCATATATTTT. The encoded protein is CASSYAPGRVSGNTIYF.

The rearrangement uses TRBV20-1 and TRBJ2-5; maybe TRBD1 (6 bases). In germline, CDR1 is DFQATT, CDR2 SNEGSKA (reference sequence). The CDR3 length is 14 residues. The V and J ends lost 0 bases and 3 bases respectively, with 11 bases between them. The CDR3 sequence is CSARDMQGKETQYF. In DNA form, the CDR3 reads TGCAGTGCTAGAGATATGCAGGGGAAAGAGACCCAGTACTTC.

The chain links TRBV7-2 to TRBJ2-3; possibly TRBD2 for D (7 bases). CDR1 and CDR2 from the germline V gene are SGHTA and FQGNSA. Trimming shortened V by 0 bases and J by 4 bases, and 11 bases separated the two germline ends. The CDR3 runs to 15 residues. The CDR3: CASSLAGGRSDTQYF. CDR3 nucleotide sequence: TGTGCCAGCAGCTTAGCGGGGGGGCGTTCAGATACGCAGTATTTT.

This clonotype appeared a few times. V usage is TRBV5-5 and J usage is TRBJ2-5; 8 bases match TRBD2. The CDR3 has 16 residues. Germline CDR1 is SGHKS and CDR2 is YYEKEE (reference sequence). V was pared by 0 bases and J by 5 bases, with 9 bases of the junction left unmatched. This CDR3 is CASSLEYSGVGETQYF. In nucleotides, the CDR3 is TGTGCCAGCAGCTTGGAATATAGCGGGGTAGGCGAGACCCAGTACTTC.

This clonotype was observed at least ten times. One end of the junction is discordant with germline, which a read error may explain. The chain recombines TRBV7-7 with TRBJ2-2, with 14 bases aligning to TRBD2. CDR1 is SSHAT, CDR2 FNYEAQ, per germline (reference sequence). This CDR3 is built from 17 residues. The chain's CDR3 is CASSLLGLAGGSGELFF. CDR3 coding DNA: TGTGCTAGCAGCCTCCTTGGACTAGCGGGAGGTTCCGGGGAGCTGTTTTTT.

This clonotype was detected a few times. This chain links TRBV20-1 with TRBJ1-6; D remains unclear. The CDR3 has 14 amino acids. The V gene's germline CDR1 is DFQATT and CDR2 SNEGSKA (reference sequence). Trimming removed 3 bases at V and 0 bases at J, with 6 bases between. In nucleotides, the CDR3 is TGCAGTGCTAGCTCTAGCTCCTATAATTCACCCCTCCACTTT. Its protein product is CSASSSSYNSPLHF.

The chain couples TRBV5-1 to TRBJ2-1; 7 bases line up with TRBD2. Trimming took 0 bases from V and 4 from J; bases not matched to a gene: 1. The CDR3 covers 14 residues. Germline CDR1 is SGHRS and CDR2 is YFSETQ. The CDR3 DNA reads TGCGCCAGCAGCTTGGAGGGAGGGTACAATGAGCAGTTCTTC. It encodes CASSLEGGYNEQFF.

With respect to this clonotype: One end of the junction does not line up with germline, which may come from a read error. The chain has TRBV5-1 and TRBJ2-7; 7 nucleotides agree with TRBD1. The germline CDR1 and CDR2 sequences are SGHRS and YFSETQ. This CDR3 comprises 15 residues. The CDR3 coding sequence is TGCACCAGCAGCTTGGGACAGTTGTTCCCCTACGAGCAGTACTTC. This gives the protein CTSSLGQLFPYEQYF.

This clonotype was seen many times. CDR3 in amino acids: CASSTERGQPQHF. DNA for the CDR3: TGTGCCAGCAGCACCGAACGAGGACAGCCCCAGCATTTT. The rearrangement uses TRBV7-9 and TRBJ1-5, with D uncertain. V lost 5 bases and J 7 bases, leaving 12 bases between the germline ends. Germline V gives CDR1 SEHNR, CDR2 FQNEAQ (reference sequence). The CDR3 has 13 amino acids.

The CDR3: CASSRARDTQYF. The CDR3 DNA is TGTGCCAGCAGCCGCGCTAGGGATACGCAGTATTTT. The chain has TRBV7-2 and TRBJ2-3, with D uncertain. The CDR3 sequence is 12 residues long. The ends were cut back, 5 bases at V and 6 bases at J, with 9 bases in the middle. Germline V CDR1 and CDR2: SGHTA, FQGNSA. Looking up the rest from reference TRBV7-2 and TRBJ2-3 gives the full variable domain: GAGVSQSPSNKVTEKGKDVELRCDPISGHTALYWYRQSLGQGLEFLIYFQGNSAPDKSGLPSDRFSAERTGGSVSTLTIQRTQQEDSAVYLCASSRARDTQYFGPGTRLTVL.

This clonotype occurred many times. The chain combines TRBV7-9 with TRBJ2-7; D may correspond to TRBD1 or TRBD2 (5 bases each). V was pared by 5 bases and J by 6 bases, with 11 bases between. CDR1 is SEHNR and CDR2 is FQNEAQ in the germline V gene (reference sequence). This CDR3 is 12 amino acids long. The CDR3 DNA sequence: TGTGCCAGCAGCCAAGAGAGGGGCGAGCAGTACTTC. This sequence encodes CASSQERGEQYF.

The chain employs TRBV6-5 and TRBJ1-4, with no clear D. There are 14 residues in the CDR3. Germline loops: CDR1 MNHEY, CDR2 SVGAGI. V shed 10 bases and J shed 13 bases, with 25 bases lying between them. The CDR3 reads CANMGAGQVGRLFF. DNA for the CDR3: TGTGCCAACATGGGAGCTGGGCAAGTCGGGCGACTGTTTTTT.

DNA of the CDR3: TGCAGTGCTAAACAGGGGGCGGGTGGCTACACCTTC. Encoded protein: CSAKQGAGGYTF. This rearrangement joins TRBV20-1 to TRBJ1-2; 9 bases line up with TRBD1. This CDR3 has 12 amino acids. Germline V gene data show CDR1 as DFQATT and CDR2 as SNEGSKA (reference sequence). V shed 4 bases, J shed 7 bases, and the junction held 4 bases outside the gene matches.